This is a list of T cell receptor beta chains from one sample in a study of blood T cell repertoires in COVID-19. Only in-frame clones appear in the TCRdb table, and some are missing; sequencing was by immunoSEQ multiplex PCR. In the table there are about 240,000 clones, around 85% of which are singletons. The specimen sequenced was peripheral blood. Receptor source: a man in his fifties or sixties with acute or convalescent COVID-19. Each CDR3 is given with its conserved first and last residue. The D gene is left open where the match is weak. Not all rows give a size; the values are once, few, many and, for expanded clones, a class.

v_gene: TRBV19; abundance: .; d_gene: TRBD1; j_gene: TRBJ1-1; CDR3aa: CASSTNRGRTEAFF; CDR3nt: TGTGCCAGTAGTACTAACAGGGGGAGGACTGAAGCTTTCTTT
v_gene: TRBV9; abundance: few; d_gene: .; j_gene: TRBJ1-3; CDR3aa: CASSARGVFSGNTIYF; CDR3nt: TGTGCCAGCAGCGCCCGCGGAGTTTTCTCTGGAAACACCATATATTTT
v_gene: TRBV6-2/TRBV6-3; abundance: .; d_gene: .; j_gene: TRBJ1-2; CDR3aa: CASSYSVGGNISTNGYTF; CDR3nt: TGTGCCAGCAGTTACTCGGTGGGAGGAAACATTTCAACCAATGGCTACACCTTC
v_gene: TRBV11-3; abundance: .; d_gene: TRBD1; j_gene: TRBJ2-7; CDR3aa: CASSSGQGVREQYF; CDR3nt: TGTGCCAGCAGCTCCGGACAGGGGGTGAGAGAGCAGTACTTC
v_gene: TRBV4-2; abundance: .; d_gene: TRBD2; j_gene: TRBJ2-5; CDR3aa: CASSLREVQETQYF; CDR3nt: TGTGCCAGCAGCTTGCGGGAGGTCCAAGAGACCCAGTACTTC
v_gene: TRBV28; abundance: few; d_gene: .; j_gene: TRBJ1-5; CDR3aa: CASSSVGRNDQPQHF; CDR3nt: TGTGCCAGCAGTTCGGTAGGCAGGAATGATCAGCCCCAGCATTTT
v_gene: TRBV6-2/TRBV6-3; abundance: .; d_gene: TRBD2; j_gene: TRBJ2-5; CDR3aa: CASSYFSGGETQYF; CDR3nt: TGTGCCAGCAGCTACTTCTCGGGAGGAGAGACCCAGTACTTC
v_gene: TRBV9; abundance: .; d_gene: .; j_gene: TRBJ2-1; CDR3aa: CASSPGLESSYNEQFF; CDR3nt: TGTGCCAGCAGCCCTGGACTGGAAAGCTCCTACAATGAGCAGTTCTTC
v_gene: TRBV6-2/TRBV6-3; abundance: many; d_gene: .; j_gene: TRBJ1-1; CDR3aa: CASSIPHRTEAFF; CDR3nt: TGTGCCAGCAGTATCCCCCACCGGACTGAAGCTTTCTTT
v_gene: TRBV2; abundance: once; d_gene: .; j_gene: TRBJ1-6; CDR3aa: CASSEAGRISPLHF; CDR3nt: TGTGCCAGCAGTGAAGCTGGGAGGATTTCACCCCTCCACTTT
v_gene: TRBV11-3; abundance: once; d_gene: .; j_gene: TRBJ2-7; CDR3aa: CASSPNDRYEQYF; CDR3nt: TGTGCCAGCAGCCCCAATGACAGATACGAGCAGTACTTC
v_gene: TRBV11-2; abundance: few; d_gene: .; j_gene: TRBJ2-2; CDR3aa: CASSFGSATGELFF; CDR3nt: TGTGCCAGCAGCTTCGGGAGCGCCACCGGGGAGCTGTTTTTT
v_gene: TRBV9; abundance: .; d_gene: TRBD2; j_gene: TRBJ2-5; CDR3aa: CASSPRLAGGIETQYF; CDR3nt: TGTGCCAGCAGCCCTCGACTAGCGGGAGGGATAGAGACCCAGTACTTC
v_gene: TRBV30; abundance: .; d_gene: TRBD1; j_gene: TRBJ1-2; CDR3aa: CAWIQTGEVNGYTF; CDR3nt: TGTGCCTGGATTCAGACAGGGGAGGTTAATGGCTACACCTTC
v_gene: TRBV28; abundance: .; d_gene: TRBD2; j_gene: TRBJ2-1; CDR3aa: CASSLSGGMGNEQFF; CDR3nt: TGTGCCAGCAGTTTATCGGGGGGGATGGGAAATGAGCAGTTCTTC
v_gene: TRBV9; abundance: few; d_gene: TRBD1; j_gene: TRBJ1-6; CDR3aa: CASSRGLGNSPLHF; CDR3nt: TGTGCCAGCAGCAGGGGGCTGGGGAATTCACCCCTCCACTTT
v_gene: TRBV19; abundance: .; d_gene: .; j_gene: TRBJ2-5; CDR3aa: CASSRSGVEGTTQYF; CDR3nt: TGTGCCAGTAGTAGGTCCGGGGTCGAGGGTACGACCCAGTACTTC
v_gene: TRBV30; abundance: .; d_gene: TRBD1; j_gene: TRBJ2-7; CDR3aa: CAWSPGTETEQYF; CDR3nt: TGTGCCTGGAGTCCCGGGACAGAGACCGAGCAGTACTTC
v_gene: TRBV5-6; abundance: .; d_gene: TRBD1; j_gene: TRBJ2-7; CDR3aa: CASSRPRDRAPYEQYF; CDR3nt: TGTGCCAGCAGCCGTCCCCGGGACAGGGCCCCCTACGAGCAGTACTTC
v_gene: TRBV7-3; abundance: .; d_gene: TRBD2; j_gene: TRBJ2-3; CDR3aa: CASSPSGSEADTQYF; CDR3nt: TGTGCCAGCAGCCCTAGCGGGAGTGAGGCAGATACGCAGTATTTT
v_gene: TRBV7-3; abundance: .; d_gene: TRBD2; j_gene: TRBJ2-1; CDR3aa: CASSFSGRNYNEQFF; CDR3nt: TGTGCCAGCAGCTTTAGCGGGAGAAATTACAATGAGCAGTTCTTC
v_gene: TRBV7-9; abundance: .; d_gene: .; j_gene: TRBJ2-1; CDR3aa: CASPPNGSYNEQFF; CDR3nt: TGTGCCAGCCCTCCAAACGGCTCCTACAATGAGCAGTTCTTC
v_gene: TRBV30; abundance: .; d_gene: .; j_gene: TRBJ1-5; CDR3aa: CAWSVYGVRINQPQHF; CDR3nt: TGTGCCTGGAGTGTGTACGGTGTGAGGATCAATCAGCCCCAGCATTTT
v_gene: TRBV29-1; abundance: .; d_gene: TRBD2; j_gene: TRBJ2-7; CDR3aa: CSVHEGGSYEQYF; CDR3nt: TGCAGCGTTCACGAGGGCGGGAGCTACGAGCAGTACTTC
v_gene: TRBV24-1; abundance: once; d_gene: TRBD2; j_gene: TRBJ2-2; CDR3aa: CATSPTASSGRADGELFF; CDR3nt: TGTGCCACCAGTCCCACGGCGTCTAGCGGGAGGGCCGACGGGGAGCTGTTTTTT
v_gene: TRBV9; abundance: .; d_gene: .; j_gene: TRBJ1-1; CDR3aa: CASSVGGDPLAEAFF; CDR3nt: TGTGCCAGCAGCGTAGGGGGTGACCCACTAGCCGAAGCTTTCTTT
v_gene: TRBV11-2; abundance: .; d_gene: .; j_gene: TRBJ1-3; CDR3aa: CASSLGAGSTGNTIYF; CDR3nt: TGTGCCAGCAGCTTGGGGGCAGGGTCGACTGGAAACACCATATATTTT
v_gene: TRBV24-1; abundance: .; d_gene: TRBD1; j_gene: TRBJ2-1; CDR3aa: CATSDPTGGIYNEQFF; CDR3nt: TGTGCCACCAGTGATCCGACAGGGGGCATTTACAATGAGCAGTTCTTC
v_gene: TRBV18; abundance: .; d_gene: .; j_gene: TRBJ2-2; CDR3aa: CASSPPSGRTGELFF; CDR3nt: TGTGCCAGCTCACCACCGTCCGGGAGAACCGGGGAGCTGTTTTTT
v_gene: TRBV30; abundance: .; d_gene: TRBD1; j_gene: TRBJ2-1; CDR3aa: CACDRATYNEQFF; CDR3nt: TGTGCCTGCGACAGGGCGACCTACAATGAGCAGTTCTTC
v_gene: TRBV28; abundance: once; d_gene: .; j_gene: TRBJ2-1; CDR3aa: CANSGGSNEQFF; CDR3nt: TGTGCCAACAGTGGGGGGTCGAATGAGCAGTTCTTC
v_gene: TRBV6-2/TRBV6-3; abundance: .; d_gene: .; j_gene: TRBJ2-2; CDR3aa: CASSFSGELFF; CDR3nt: TGTGCCAGCAGTTTTTCGGGGGAGCTGTTTTTT
v_gene: TRBV6-5; abundance: .; d_gene: .; j_gene: TRBJ1-3; CDR3aa: CASSLSQGHTIYF; CDR3nt: TGTGCCAGCTCCTTAAGCCAGGGTCACACCATATATTTT
v_gene: TRBV7-9; abundance: .; d_gene: TRBD1; j_gene: TRBJ2-5; CDR3aa: CASIRDSRQETQYF; CDR3nt: TGTGCCAGCATCCGGGACAGCCGCCAAGAGACCCAGTACTTC
v_gene: TRBV7-9; abundance: .; d_gene: TRBD1; j_gene: TRBJ2-7; CDR3aa: CASSSHLGQGSYEQYF; CDR3nt: TGTGCCAGCAGCTCTCACTTAGGACAGGGCTCCTACGAGCAGTACTTC
v_gene: TRBV19; abundance: once; d_gene: TRBD1; j_gene: TRBJ1-4; CDR3aa: CASSAGRRQGEDEKLFF; CDR3nt: TGTGCCAGTAGTGCAGGACGCCGACAGGGGGAGGATGAAAAACTGTTTTTT
v_gene: TRBV28; abundance: .; d_gene: .; j_gene: TRBJ1-4; CDR3aa: CASSLSGEGGEKLFF; CDR3nt: TGTGCCAGCAGTTTATCCGGCGAGGGTGGGGAAAAACTGTTTTTT